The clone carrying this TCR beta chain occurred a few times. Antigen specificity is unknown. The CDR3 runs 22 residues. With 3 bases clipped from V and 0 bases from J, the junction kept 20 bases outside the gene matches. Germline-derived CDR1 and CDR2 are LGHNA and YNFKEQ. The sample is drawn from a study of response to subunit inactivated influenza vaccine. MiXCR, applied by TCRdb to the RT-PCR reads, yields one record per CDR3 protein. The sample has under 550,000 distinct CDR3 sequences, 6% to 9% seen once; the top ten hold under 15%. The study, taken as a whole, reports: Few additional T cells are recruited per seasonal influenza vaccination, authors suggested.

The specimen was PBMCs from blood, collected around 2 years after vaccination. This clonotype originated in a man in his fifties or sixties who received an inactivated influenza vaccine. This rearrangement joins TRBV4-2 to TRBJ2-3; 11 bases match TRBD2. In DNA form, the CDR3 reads TGTGCCAGCAGCCAGAGCAAGTCCCGGCCGGGACTAGCGGCTTCTAGCACAGATACGCAGTATTTT. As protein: CASSQSKSRPGLAASSTDTQYF.